This entry lists 32 T cell receptor beta chains sequenced from one sample in a study of cytomegalovirus exposure and HLA in healthy donors. TCRdb keeps only in-frame clones here, not all; method: immunoSEQ multiplex PCR. The sample has 300,000 to 450,000 clones, 86% seen once. The sequenced sample consisted of PBMCs. The receptors derive from a woman under 30 in good health and CMV-seronegative.

This clone was recorded once. The chain recombines TRBV5-1 with TRBJ2-5; 7 positions match TRBD1. The CDR3 is made up of 14 amino acids. Germline CDR1 is SGHRS and CDR2 is YFSETQ. J was trimmed by 2 bases and V by 3 bases; bases with no gene match: 4. The CDR3 region is CASSSDRVQETQYF. In DNA, the CDR3 is TGCGCCAGCAGCTCTGACAGGGTTCAAGAGACCCAGTACTTC.

This sequence joins TRBV7-8 and TRBJ2-7; D possibly corresponds to TRBD1 (6 bases). Germline loops: CDR1 SGHVS, CDR2 FQNEAQ. V lost 8 bases, J lost 3 bases, and 14 bases lay in between. The CDR3 is 13 amino acids. CDR3 coding DNA: TGTGCCAGCGGTGGACAGCTGAACTACGAGCAGTACTTC. Its translation: CASGGQLNYEQYF. The variable domain in full, with the rest retrieved from reference TRBV7-8 and TRBJ2-7, is GAGVSQSPRYKVAKRGQDVALRCDPISGHVSLFWYQQALGQGPEFLTYFQNEAQLDKSGLPSDRFFAERPEGSVSTLKIQRTQQEDSAVYLCASGGQLNYEQYFGPGTRLTVT.

In DNA form, the CDR3 reads TGTGCCAGCAGTTTCATGGCCCTCCGGAAAACAGGGGGGGAGCAGCCCCAGCATTTT. The encoded protein is CASSFMALRKTGGEQPQHF. The J gene is TRBJ1-5, the V gene TRBV28; 8 bases line up with TRBD1. This CDR3 comprises 19 residues. Trimming removed 3 bases from V and 7 bases from J; junction bases left unmatched: 20. Germline values: CDR1 MDHEN, CDR2 SYDVKM. The variable domain in full, with the rest retrieved from reference TRBV28 and TRBJ1-5, is DVKVTQSSRYLVKRTGEKVFLECVQDMDHENMFWYRQDPGLGLRLIYFSYDVKMKEKGDIPEGYSVSREKKERFSLILESASTNQTSMYLCASSFMALRKTGGEQPQHFGDGTRLSIL.

A few counts support this clone. The chain links TRBV5-1 to TRBJ1-1; D is uncertain. The CDR3 loop spans 16 amino acids. Germline V CDR1 and CDR2: SGHRS, YFSETQ. V was pared by 0 bases and J by 10 bases, with 22 bases between. CDR3 coding DNA: TGCGCCAGCAGCTTGGGGTTGGGAAGTAGGAGGGTTGGAGCTTTCTTT. This translates into CASSLGLGSRRVGAFF.

The chain couples TRBV11-2 to TRBJ2-7; possibly TRBD2 for D (6 bases). Germline CDR1 and CDR2: SGHAT and FQNNGV. V was trimmed by 7 bases and J by 4 bases, leaving 23 bases between them. CDR3 length equals 16 residues. The CDR3 region is CASNSGGNRPQYEQYF. Here the CDR3 DNA reads TGTGCCAGCAACTCCGGAGGGAATCGGCCCCAATACGAGCAGTACTTC.

The chain links TRBV5-4 to TRBJ1-2, with a weak D call TRBD1 (6 bases). The CDR3 is made up of 15 amino acids. V gave up 0 bases and J gave up 3 bases, with 12 bases separating them. Per germline, CDR1 SGHNT and CDR2 YYREEE (reference sequence). This CDR3 is CASSLDREADYGYTF. The CDR3 bases are TGTGCCAGCAGCTTGGACAGGGAAGCTGACTATGGCTACACCTTC.

This clone was seen more than once but under ten times. V is TRBV30 and J is TRBJ2-7; 7 bases are a match to TRBD2. This CDR3 has 13 residues. Germline values: CDR1 GTSNPN, CDR2 SVGIG (reference sequence). Trimming cost V 1 base and J 4 bases; bases outside gene matches: 4. The CDR3 is CAWSESGGYEQYF. The CDR3 nucleotides are TGTGCCTGGAGTGAATCCGGGGGGTACGAGCAGTACTTC.

The chain is built from TRBV6-5 and TRBJ2-3; tentative D call: TRBD1 (5 bases). The CDR3 has 14 residues. V was shortened by 8 bases and J by 1 base, with 13 bases between the two germline ends. Germline-derived CDR1 and CDR2 are MNHEY and SVGAGI. DNA of the CDR3: TGTGCCAGCGCGGCAGGGCCCGGCACAGATACGCAGTATTTT. Amino acid sequence: CASAAGPGTDTQYF.

This chain connects TRBV19 to TRBJ2-1; 9 bases line up with TRBD1. The CDR3 totals 15 residues. Germline CDR1 and CDR2: LNHDA and SQIVND (reference sequence). J was trimmed by 3 bases and V by 7 bases; bases with no gene match: 7. The chain's CDR3 is CASIQGGQGYNEQFF. DNA for the CDR3: TGTGCCAGTATCCAAGGGGGACAGGGCTACAATGAGCAGTTCTTC.

The chain carries TRBV5-1 and TRBJ1-1; the D is unclear. The V gene's germline CDR1 is SGHRS and CDR2 YFSETQ. V dropped 0 bases and J dropped 4 bases, with 10 bases sitting between them. The CDR3 is 14 amino acids. As DNA, the CDR3 is TGCGCCAGCAGCTTGGGGGAGGGAAGCACTGAAGCTTTCTTT. Translating it yields CASSLGEGSTEAFF. Based on the CDR3 plus reference TRBV5-1 and TRBJ1-1, the full variable domain is KAGVTQTPRYLIKTRGQQVTLSCSPISGHRSVSWYQQTPGQGLQFLFEYFSETQRNKGNFPGRFSGRQFSNSRSEMNVSTLELGDSALYLCASSLGEGSTEAFFGQGTRLTVV.

The chain combines TRBV6-5 with TRBJ2-1, with 9 bases fitting TRBD1. CDR3 length equals 15 residues. With 5 bases clipped from V and 2 bases from J, the junction kept 4 bases outside the gene matches. Germline V gives CDR1 MNHEY, CDR2 SVGAGI. CDR3: CASSTGGAAYNEQFF. The CDR3, as DNA: TGTGCCAGCAGTACAGGGGGCGCAGCCTACAATGAGCAGTTCTTC.

The chain joins TRBV5-6 to TRBJ2-7, with D unclear. V was shortened by 7 bases and J by 5 bases, with 19 bases between the two germline ends. Per germline, CDR1 SGHDT and CDR2 YYEEEE. The CDR3 consists of 14 residues. The CDR3 loop reads CASVIEAVPHEQYF. CDR3 coding DNA: TGTGCCAGCGTGATTGAGGCAGTCCCCCACGAGCAGTACTTC.

The rearrangement links TRBV27 to TRBJ2-5, with D possibly matching TRBD2 (6 bases). The V and J ends lost 1 base and 2 bases respectively, with 8 bases between them. The CDR3 runs 14 residues. Per germline, CDR1 MNHEY and CDR2 SMNVEV (reference sequence). CDR3 region: CASSLYGSQETQYF. The CDR3 DNA reads TGTGCCAGCAGTTTATACGGGAGTCAAGAGACCCAGTACTTC.

This rearrangement joins TRBV19 to TRBJ2-7; 12 bases are a match to TRBD2. The CDR3 length is 14 residues. Losses at the gene ends were 3 bases for V and 4 bases for J; bases not matched to a gene: 1. The germline CDR1 and CDR2 sequences are LNHDA and SQIVND (reference sequence). The CDR3 nucleotides are TGTGCCAGTAGTATGACTAGCGGGAGTTACGAGCAGTACTTC. Translation gives CASSMTSGSYEQYF. The variable domain in full, completed from reference TRBV19 and TRBJ2-7, reads DGGITQSPKYLFRKEGQNVTLSCEQNLNHDAMYWYRQDPGQGLRLIYYSQIVNDFQKGDIAEGYSVSREKKESFPLTVTSAQKNPTAFYLCASSMTSGSYEQYFGPGTRLTVT.

The chain employs TRBV27 and TRBJ2-7; 9 bases align to TRBD1. CDR3 size: 15 residues. Unmatched junction bases numbered 10, after V lost 5 bases and J lost 5 bases. Germline-derived CDR1 and CDR2 are MNHEY and SMNVEV (reference sequence). The CDR3 sequence is CASSPPDRGRHEQYF. The CDR3 region has the DNA TGTGCCAGCAGTCCCCCTGACAGGGGGAGGCACGAGCAGTACTTC.

This clone was detected only a few times. This sequence joins TRBV6-1 and TRBJ1-3; the D gene is possibly TRBD1 (6 bases). The CDR3 loop spans 16 amino acids. V lost 2 bases, J lost 0 bases, and 11 bases lay in between. Germline lookup yields CDR1 MNHNS and CDR2 SASEGT. CDR3: CASSERGGLSGNTIYF. CDR3 DNA sequence: TGTGCCAGCAGTGAAAGAGGGGGTCTCTCTGGAAACACCATATATTTT.

The chain links TRBV6-4 to TRBJ2-5, with D possibly being TRBD2 (6 bases). The ends were cut back, 5 bases at V and 2 bases at J, with 12 bases in the middle. The germline V gene encodes CDR1 MRHNA and CDR2 SNTAGT. The CDR3 runs to 14 residues. As DNA, the CDR3 is TGTGCCAGCAGTCCATATGGGGGGCAAGAGACCCAGTACTTC. This sequence encodes CASSPYGGQETQYF.

The gene calls are TRBV27 and TRBJ2-2; D possibly corresponds to TRBD1 (5 bases). There are 15 residues in the CDR3. Germline lookup yields CDR1 MNHEY and CDR2 SMNVEV (reference sequence). V lost 3 bases to trimming and J lost 4 bases, with 12 bases between them. CDR3 region: CASSFRQGRTGELFF. The DNA of the CDR3 is TGTGCCAGCAGTTTCCGGCAGGGTCGCACCGGGGAGCTGTTTTTT.

The chain uses TRBV2 and TRBJ2-3; 12 positions agree with TRBD2. V was clipped by 9 bases and J by 3 bases; unmatched bases: 7. The CDR3 extends over 15 amino acids. In germline, CDR1 is SNHLY, CDR2 FYNNEI. The CDR3 sequence is CARNPSGGATDTQYF. CDR3 DNA: TGTGCCAGGAACCCTAGCGGGGGGGCAACAGATACGCAGTATTTT.

This rearrangement joins TRBV7-6 to TRBJ2-7, with D possibly TRBD2 on 5 matching bases. There are 15 residues in the CDR3. Trimming cost V 2 bases and J 5 bases, with 16 bases left between them. The germline V gene has CDR1 SGHVS and CDR2 FNYEAQ. For the CDR3, the DNA is TGTGCCAGCAGCTTAATACGGGGATTCGGGAACGAGCAGTACTTC. It specifies CASSLIRGFGNEQYF.

The chain recombines TRBV7-7 with TRBJ2-5; no firm D call. This CDR3 comprises 13 residues. Trimming took 5 bases from V and 5 from J, leaving 12 bases between them. The germline V gene encodes CDR1 SSHAT and CDR2 FNYEAQ (reference sequence). DNA for the CDR3: TGTGCCAGCAGCCACCGGAGCCGGGAGACCCAGTACTTC. The encoded protein is CASSHRSRETQYF.

V and J are TRBV29-1 and TRBJ2-7; a weak D match, TRBD1 (6 bases). Trimming left V 5 bases short and J 3 bases short, with 14 bases between. Germline CDR1 reads SQVTM; CDR2 reads ANQGSEA. The CDR3 spans 13 residues. The chain's CDR3 is CSVRDKGFYEQYF. The CDR3 coding sequence is TGCAGCGTTAGGGACAAGGGGTTCTACGAGCAGTACTTC.

J is TRBJ2-1 and V is TRBV28, with 7 bases that match TRBD1. The length of the CDR3 is 15 residues. Germline lookup yields CDR1 MDHEN and CDR2 SYDVKM. J gave up 4 bases and V 7 bases, and 10 bases lay outside the gene matches. In DNA form, the CDR3 reads TGTGCCAGCAAAAACCACAGGGGACCGTACAATGAGCAGTTCTTC. It translates to CASKNHRGPYNEQFF.

The rearrangement links TRBV27 to TRBJ2-4, with 11 bases fitting TRBD2. This CDR3 has 17 amino acids. The germline CDR1 and CDR2 sequences are MNHEY and SMNVEV (reference sequence). The J segment lost 1 base and the V segment lost 5 bases, leaving 7 bases of the junction unmatched. CDR3 in DNA: TGTGCCAGCAGTCCCCTGACTAGCGGGACGGCCAAAAACATTCAGTACTTC. Translated: CASSPLTSGTAKNIQYF.

The chain employs TRBV2 and TRBJ2-1; 7 bases line up with TRBD1. The CDR3 has 12 amino acids. V was clipped by 6 bases and J by 7 bases; unmatched bases: 3. Looked up from germline, CDR1 is SNHLY and CDR2 is FYNNEI. This CDR3 is CASREQGNEQFF. DNA for the CDR3: TGTGCCAGCAGGGAACAGGGGAATGAGCAGTTCTTC.

This clone was counted only a few times. The rearrangement links TRBV4-1 to TRBJ1-2; TRBD1 is a possible D gene (5 bases). The V and J ends lost 0 bases and 4 bases respectively, with 15 bases between them. The CDR3 spans 16 residues. CDR1 is MGHRA, CDR2 YSYEKL, per germline. The CDR3: CASSQDRRGGSYGYTF. CDR3 DNA: TGCGCCAGCAGCCAAGATCGGAGGGGAGGAAGCTATGGCTACACCTTC.

V gene TRBV20-1 combines with J gene TRBJ1-1; tentative D call: TRBD1 (5 bases). The CDR3 has 10 amino acids. Germline-derived CDR1 and CDR2 are DFQATT and SNEGSKA (reference sequence). In DNA form, the CDR3 reads TGCAGCAACCTCCGGGGGGAAGCTTTCTTT. Encoded protein: CSNLRGEAFF.

V gene TRBV6-6 combines with J gene TRBJ1-4, with 9 bases identical to TRBD1. Trimming at V came to 5 bases and at J to 6 bases, leaving 7 bases not matched to a gene. The CDR3 covers 15 residues. Germline V lookup: CDR1 MNHNY, CDR2 SVGAGI (reference sequence). For the CDR3, the DNA is TGTGCCAGCAGTCCGGGACAGGGTTCGTATGAAAAACTGTTTTTT. Translated, it gives CASSPGQGSYEKLFF.

This clone was seen once. The V and J genes are TRBV5-6 and TRBJ2-6; TRBD1 matches at 9 bases. Germline loops: CDR1 SGHDT, CDR2 YYEEEE. The ends lost 1 base at V and 3 bases at J; junction bases unmatched: 11. The CDR3 runs to 19 residues. CDR3 DNA sequence: TGTGCCAGCAGCTTGATGGGACAGGGAGATGGTTATGGGGCCAACGTCCTGACTTTC. Its protein is CASSLMGQGDGYGANVLTF.

The chain joins TRBV25-1 to TRBJ1-1; TRBD1 matches at 7 bases. Germline CDR1 MGHDK, CDR2 SYGVNS. V lost 4 bases, J lost 0 bases, and 5 bases stayed unmatched. The CDR3 is 15 residues long. CDR3 sequence (DNA): TGTGCCAGCAGTGCCACGGGACAGTTGAACACTGAAGCTTTCTTT. Its protein product is CASSATGQLNTEAFF.

The chain has TRBV19 and TRBJ1-1; TRBD1 agrees at 8 bases. Germline V lookup: CDR1 LNHDA, CDR2 SQIVND (reference sequence). This CDR3 has 14 residues. V trimming: 6 bases; J trimming: 2 bases; junction bases outside the gene matches: 5. This chain's CDR3 is CASSAGQGNTEAFF. As DNA, the CDR3 is TGTGCCAGTAGCGCCGGACAGGGAAACACTGAAGCTTTCTTT. Filled out from reference TRBV19 and TRBJ1-1, the complete variable domain reads DGGITQSPKYLFRKEGQNVTLSCEQNLNHDAMYWYRQDPGQGLRLIYYSQIVNDFQKGDIAEGYSVSREKKESFPLTVTSAQKNPTAFYLCASSAGQGNTEAFFGQGTRLTVV.

V usage is TRBV9 and J usage is TRBJ2-7; TRBD2 matches 7 bases. The ends lost 4 bases at V and 1 base at J; junction bases unmatched: 8. CDR1 SGDLS and CDR2 YYNGEE come from the germline V gene. This CDR3 comprises 15 residues. The CDR3 here is CASSPGRPGSYEQYF. The CDR3 DNA reads TGTGCCAGCAGCCCCGGGAGGCCAGGATCCTACGAGCAGTACTTC.